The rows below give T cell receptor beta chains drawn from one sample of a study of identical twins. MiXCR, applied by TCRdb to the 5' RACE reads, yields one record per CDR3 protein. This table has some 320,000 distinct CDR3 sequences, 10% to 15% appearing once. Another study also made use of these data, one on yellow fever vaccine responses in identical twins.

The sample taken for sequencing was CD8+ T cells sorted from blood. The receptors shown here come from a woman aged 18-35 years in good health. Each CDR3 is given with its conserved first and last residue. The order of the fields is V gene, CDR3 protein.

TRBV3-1 CASSQEWGRELNEQFF
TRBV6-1 CASYLMNTEAFF
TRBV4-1 CASRGVGRGRRNTEAFF
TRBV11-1 CASSLDGTGFVFGSAPYEQYF
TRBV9 CASSLTVAGGPNEQFF
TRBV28 CASSGGREFSGANVLTF
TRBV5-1 CASSFRDRDIDTQYF
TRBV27 CASSSAGLRPLHF
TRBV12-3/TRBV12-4 CACSLALAGGSKSNEQFF
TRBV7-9 CASSGRDTDTQYF
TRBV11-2 CASSTWDSSSYEQYF
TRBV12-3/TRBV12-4 CASSLWGRLAGVSYNEQFF
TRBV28 CASSLRDRENPYEQYF
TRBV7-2 CASSLVTASTDTQYF
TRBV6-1 CASSETDRGGTDTQYF
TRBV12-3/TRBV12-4 CASRGGRSYEQYF
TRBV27 CASSLGGVGQETQYF
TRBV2 CATGGYEQFF
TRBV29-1 CSVWWEGLRNEQFF
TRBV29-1 CSVEGNGEQFF
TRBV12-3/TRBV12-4 CAICPPSGRAGDQETQYF
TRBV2 CASKEGVSYEQYF
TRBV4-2 CASSQDLEQIYNEQFF
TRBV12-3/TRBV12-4 CASSLELAGGYNEQFF
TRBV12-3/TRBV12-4 CASSPPGGRETQYF
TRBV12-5 CASAMADTQYF
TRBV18 CASSPPLKDRGLGMYNEQFF
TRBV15 CATSRDLTDTQYF
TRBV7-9 CASSLAGAQNNEQFF
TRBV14 CASSEDVGDDGYTF
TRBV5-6 CASSSDTTSYNEQFF
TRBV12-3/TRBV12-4 CASSSGQPEVTQYF
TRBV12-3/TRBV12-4 CASSSGNTIYF
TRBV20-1 CSARDTEGLGGITDTQYF
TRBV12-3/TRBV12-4 CASKPSRGPYNEQFF
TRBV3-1 CASSQGGTNNEQFF
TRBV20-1 CSAYQKHQNNEQFF
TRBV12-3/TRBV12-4 CASSLTSVNEQFF
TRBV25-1 CASSGGQGRRETQYF
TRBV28 CAGQRREGPGELFF
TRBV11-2 CASSPGGVDTQYF
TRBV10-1 CASSEQPGQGFENTQYF
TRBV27 CASKRSSYNEQFF
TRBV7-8 CASSLSNLIALTHNEQFF
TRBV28 CASSPWDYNEQFF
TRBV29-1 CSVHYSPYNEQFF
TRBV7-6 CASSHTGYEQYF
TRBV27 CASSSPIGSSSTDTQYF
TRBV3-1 CASSQDRGMYNEQFF
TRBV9 CASSPQGVFMQFF
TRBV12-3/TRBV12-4 CASSFRGRQPQHF
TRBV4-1 CASSLTRSGELFF
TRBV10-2 CASSESSGVLTYEQYF
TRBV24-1 CATSDWRNTGELFF
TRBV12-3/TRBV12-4 CASSYPSTRIFNEQFF
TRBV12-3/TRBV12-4 CASSLTSGVRSYNEQFF
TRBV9 CASSSPIGAGTYNEQFF